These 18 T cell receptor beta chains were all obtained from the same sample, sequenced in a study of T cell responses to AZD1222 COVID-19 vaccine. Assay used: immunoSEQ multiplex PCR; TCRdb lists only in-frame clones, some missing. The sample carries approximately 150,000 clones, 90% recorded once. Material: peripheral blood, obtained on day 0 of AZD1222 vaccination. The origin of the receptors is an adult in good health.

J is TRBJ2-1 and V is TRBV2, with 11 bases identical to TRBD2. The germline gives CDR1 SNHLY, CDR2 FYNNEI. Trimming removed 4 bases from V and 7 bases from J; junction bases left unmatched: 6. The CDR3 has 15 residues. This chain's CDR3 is CASSALAGVENEQFF. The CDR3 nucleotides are TGTGCCAGCAGTGCACTAGCGGGGGTAGAGAATGAGCAGTTCTTC.

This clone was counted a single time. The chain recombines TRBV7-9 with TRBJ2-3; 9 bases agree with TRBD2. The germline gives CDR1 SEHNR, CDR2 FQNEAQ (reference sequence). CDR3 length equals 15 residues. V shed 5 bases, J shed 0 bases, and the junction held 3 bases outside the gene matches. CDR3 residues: CASSPSGTSTDTQYF. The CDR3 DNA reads TGTGCCAGCAGCCCTAGCGGGACTAGCACAGATACGCAGTATTTT.

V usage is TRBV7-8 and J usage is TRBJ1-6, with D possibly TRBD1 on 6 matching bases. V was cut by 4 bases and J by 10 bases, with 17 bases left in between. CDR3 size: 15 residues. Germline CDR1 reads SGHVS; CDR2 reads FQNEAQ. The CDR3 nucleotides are TGTGCCAGCAGCTGGGGGGCTTCCCGAGAATCACCCCTCCACTTT. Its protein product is CASSWGASRESPLHF.

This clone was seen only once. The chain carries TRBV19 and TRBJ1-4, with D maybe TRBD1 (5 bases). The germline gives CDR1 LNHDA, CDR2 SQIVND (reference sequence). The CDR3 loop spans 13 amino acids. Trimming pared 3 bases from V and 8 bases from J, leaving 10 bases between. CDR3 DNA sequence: TGTGCCAGTAGTATTCGCAGGGAGGAAAAACTGTTTTTT. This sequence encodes CASSIRREEKLFF.

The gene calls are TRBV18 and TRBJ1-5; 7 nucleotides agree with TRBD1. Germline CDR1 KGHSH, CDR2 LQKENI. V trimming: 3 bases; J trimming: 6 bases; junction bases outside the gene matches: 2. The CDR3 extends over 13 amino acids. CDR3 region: CASSPDRRQPQHF. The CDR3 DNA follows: TGTGCCAGCTCACCGGACAGGCGTCAGCCCCAGCATTTT.

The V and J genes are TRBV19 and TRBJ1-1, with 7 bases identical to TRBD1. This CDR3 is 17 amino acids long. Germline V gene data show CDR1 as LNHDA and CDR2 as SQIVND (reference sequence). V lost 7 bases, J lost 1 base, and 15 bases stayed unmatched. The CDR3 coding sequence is TGTGCCAGTACCCCAATTGGTCCGGGACAGACGAACACTGAAGCTTTCTTT. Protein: CASTPIGPGQTNTEAFF.

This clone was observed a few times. As DNA, the CDR3 is TGTGCCAGCAGCTCTTCTGTCAGGGGAGGGACTGAAGCTTTCTTT. Its translation is CASSSSVRGGTEAFF. The rearrangement links TRBV7-9 to TRBJ1-1; maybe TRBD1 (6 bases). The germline gives CDR1 SEHNR, CDR2 FQNEAQ (reference sequence). Trimming took off 4 bases at V and 5 bases at J, with 17 bases between the two ends. CDR3 length equals 15 residues.

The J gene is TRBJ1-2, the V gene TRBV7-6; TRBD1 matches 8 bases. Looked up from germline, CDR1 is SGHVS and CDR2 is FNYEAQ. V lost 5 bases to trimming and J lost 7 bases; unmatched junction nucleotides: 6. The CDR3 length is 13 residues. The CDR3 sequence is CASSRQGSSGYTF. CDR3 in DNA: TGTGCCAGCAGCCGACAGGGGAGTAGTGGCTACACCTTC.

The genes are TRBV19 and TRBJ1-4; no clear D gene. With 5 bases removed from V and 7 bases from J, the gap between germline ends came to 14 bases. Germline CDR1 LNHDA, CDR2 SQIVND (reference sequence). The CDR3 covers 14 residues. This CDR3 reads CASSRALGGEKLFF. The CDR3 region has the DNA TGTGCCAGTAGTCGGGCCCTTGGAGGTGAAAAACTGTTTTTT.

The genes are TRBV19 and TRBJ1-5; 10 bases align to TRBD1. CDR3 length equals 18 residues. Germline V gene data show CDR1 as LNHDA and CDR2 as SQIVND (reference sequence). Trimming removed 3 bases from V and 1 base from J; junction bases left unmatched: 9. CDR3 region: CASSIGGQGRRSNQPQHF. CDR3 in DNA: TGTGCCAGTAGTATTGGGGGACAGGGGAGAAGGAGCAATCAGCCCCAGCATTTT.

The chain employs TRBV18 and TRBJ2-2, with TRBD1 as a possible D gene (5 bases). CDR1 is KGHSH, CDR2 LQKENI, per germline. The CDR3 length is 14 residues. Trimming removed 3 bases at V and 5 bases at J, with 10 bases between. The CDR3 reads CASSPLPGTGELFF. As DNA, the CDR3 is TGTGCCAGCTCACCCCTTCCAGGGACCGGGGAGCTGTTTTTT.

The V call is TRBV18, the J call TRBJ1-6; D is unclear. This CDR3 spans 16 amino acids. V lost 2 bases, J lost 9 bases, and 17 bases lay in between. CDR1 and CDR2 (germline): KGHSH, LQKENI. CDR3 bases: TGTGCCAGCTCACCAACTTATGGAGGGAACGCTTCACCCCTCCACTTT. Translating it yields CASSPTYGGNASPLHF.

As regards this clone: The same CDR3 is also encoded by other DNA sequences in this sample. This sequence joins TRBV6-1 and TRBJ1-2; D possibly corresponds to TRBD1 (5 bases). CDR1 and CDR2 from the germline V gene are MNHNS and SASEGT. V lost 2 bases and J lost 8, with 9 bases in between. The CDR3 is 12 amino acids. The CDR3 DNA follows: TGTGCCAGCAGTGAACGGGGCCACGGCTACACCTTC. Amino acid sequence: CASSERGHGYTF.

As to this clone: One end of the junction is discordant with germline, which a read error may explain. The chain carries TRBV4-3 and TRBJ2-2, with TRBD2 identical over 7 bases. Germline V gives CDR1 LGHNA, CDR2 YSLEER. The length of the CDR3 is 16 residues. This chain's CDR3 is CASSHHGGGNTRELFF. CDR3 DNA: TGCGCCAGCAGCCATCATGGGGGGGGGAACACCCGGGAGCTGTTTTTT.

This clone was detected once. The CDR3 loop reads CAISARGGGSRETQYF. The CDR3 DNA reads TGTGCCATCAGTGCTCGGGGCGGGGGCTCCCGGGAGACCCAGTACTTC. V and J are TRBV10-3 and TRBJ2-5; perhaps TRBD2 as D (7 bases). V lost 4 bases to trimming and J lost 5 bases, with 20 bases between them. The CDR3 covers 16 residues. Per germline, CDR1 ENHRY and CDR2 SYGVKD.

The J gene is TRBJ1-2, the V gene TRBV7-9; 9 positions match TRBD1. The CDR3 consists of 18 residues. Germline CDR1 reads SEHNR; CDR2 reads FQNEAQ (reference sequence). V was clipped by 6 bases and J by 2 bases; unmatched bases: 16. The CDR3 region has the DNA TGTGCCAGCAGGCCAACAGCCGGGACAGGGTTCGGGAACTATGGCTACACCTTC. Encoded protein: CASRPTAGTGFGNYGYTF.

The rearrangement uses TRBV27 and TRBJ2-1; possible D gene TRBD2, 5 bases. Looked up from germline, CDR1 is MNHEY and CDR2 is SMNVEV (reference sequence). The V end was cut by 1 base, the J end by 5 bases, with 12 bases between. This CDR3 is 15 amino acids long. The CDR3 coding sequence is TGTGCCAGCAGTTTATTAGCGTGGCAGCACAATGAGCAGTTCTTC. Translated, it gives CASSLLAWQHNEQFF.

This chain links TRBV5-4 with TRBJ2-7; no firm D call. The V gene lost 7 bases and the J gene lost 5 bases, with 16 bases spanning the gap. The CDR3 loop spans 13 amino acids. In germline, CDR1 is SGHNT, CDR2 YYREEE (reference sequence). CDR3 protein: CASSTGHFNEQYF. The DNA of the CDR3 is TGTGCCAGCTCGACCGGGCACTTCAACGAGCAGTACTTC. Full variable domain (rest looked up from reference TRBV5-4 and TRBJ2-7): ETGVTQSPTHLIKTRGQQVTLRCSSQSGHNTVSWYQQALGQGPQFIFQYYREEENGRGNFPPRFSGLQFPNYSSELNVNALELDDSALYLCASSTGHFNEQYFGPGTRLTVT.